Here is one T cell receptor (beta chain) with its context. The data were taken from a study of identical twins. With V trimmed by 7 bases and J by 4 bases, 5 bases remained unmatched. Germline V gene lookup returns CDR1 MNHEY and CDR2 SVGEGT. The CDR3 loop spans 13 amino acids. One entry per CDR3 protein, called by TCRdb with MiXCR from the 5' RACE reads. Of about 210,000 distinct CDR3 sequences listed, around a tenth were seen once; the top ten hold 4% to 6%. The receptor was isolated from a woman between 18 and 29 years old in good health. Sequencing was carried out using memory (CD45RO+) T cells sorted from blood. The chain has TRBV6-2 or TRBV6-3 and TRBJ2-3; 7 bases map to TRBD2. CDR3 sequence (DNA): TGTGCCAGCAACCGGGACTATGCAGATACGCAGTATTTT. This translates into CASNRDYADTQYF.